The next 8 T cell receptor beta chains were all read from a single sample in a study of CD8+CD57+ T cells in acquired aplastic anemia (dated by TCRdb to 2016 to 2019). Sequencer: Illumina HiSeq 2000. Profiling of TCR beta VDJ combinations and CDR3 sequences used genomic DNA as the template. The public reads were reprocessed in TCRdb via fastp at Q25 and MiXCR, keeping in-frame beta chains. Each entry merges the rows of one CDR3 protein and shows their most common DNA and genes. The sample includes roughly 300,000 distinct CDR3 sequences, with approximately 57% observed a single time. Jointly, the top ten make up roughly 8% of the sample. The sample comprised sorted CD4+, CD8+, or CD8+CD57+ T cells (not recorded which) from PBMCs. The origin of the receptors is a human donor with severe aplastic anemia or a healthy control (not recorded which).

The chain combines TRBV24-1 with TRBJ2-1; D might be TRBD2 (5 bases). V was pared by 8 bases and J by 8 bases, with 15 bases between. There are 13 residues in the CDR3. The germline V gene has CDR1 KGHDR and CDR2 SFDVKD. CDR3 in DNA: TGTGCCACCAAAGGAGAGCGAGCGGATGAGCAGTTCTTC. As protein: CATKGERADEQFF.

V gene TRBV19 combines with J gene TRBJ1-1; the match to TRBD1 covers 9 bases. Germline trimming cut 10 bases from V and 0 bases from J; bases unmatched to any gene: 12. Germline assignment: CDR1 LNHDA and CDR2 SQIVND (reference sequence). This CDR3 has 16 amino acids. CDR3 region: CATLPRDRAMNTEAFF. CDR3 bases: TGTGCCACCTTACCCCGGGACAGGGCCATGAACACTGAAGCTTTCTTT.

The chain links TRBV15 to TRBJ1-1, with 7 nucleotides matching TRBD1. Germline V gene lookup returns CDR1 LNHNV and CDR2 YYDKDF (reference sequence). The length of the CDR3 is 13 residues. V dropped 2 bases and J dropped 10; count of bases not matched to a gene: 7. The CDR3 DNA sequence: TGTGCCACCAGCAGAAGTACAGGGGCTGTAGCTTTCTTT. Protein sequence: CATSRSTGAVAFF. Complete variable domain (other parts from reference TRBV15 and TRBJ1-1): DAMVIQNPRYQVTQFGKPVTLSCSQTLNHNVMYWYQQKSSQAPKLLFHYYDKDFNNEADTPDNFQSRRPNTSFCFLDIRSPGLGDTAMYLCATSRSTGAVAFFGQGTRLTVV.

This chain connects TRBV9 to TRBJ2-3; D is unresolved. The V gene's germline CDR1 is SGDLS and CDR2 YYNGEE. V lost 0 bases and J lost 1, with 12 bases in between. This CDR3 comprises 16 residues. For the CDR3, the DNA is TGTGCCAGCAGCGTAGACCAAGGTCAGGGCACAGATACGCAGTATTTT. This codes for CASSVDQGQGTDTQYF.

This clonotype was counted many times. This chain links TRBV6-2 or TRBV6-3 with TRBJ1-2; D gene ambiguous. Per germline, CDR1 MNHEY and CDR2 SVGEGT. Trimming shortened V by 0 bases and J by 8 bases, and 7 bases separated the two germline ends. The CDR3 covers 12 residues. The CDR3 loop is CASSYSVGGYTF. In nucleotides, the CDR3 is TGTGCCAGCAGTTACTCCGTGGGAGGCTACACCTTC.

This clonotype was seen at least ten times. The chain uses TRBV12-3 or TRBV12-4 and TRBJ2-2; D not certain. Trimming shortened V by 5 bases and J by 5 bases, and 21 bases separated the two germline ends. The CDR3 consists of 17 residues. The CDR3 nucleotides read TGTGCCAGCAGTCCCCGGATTGAAGGGCTCGTAACCGGGGAGCTGTTTTTT. This codes for CASSPRIEGLVTGELFF.

V gene TRBV7-9 combines with J gene TRBJ2-1, with D maybe TRBD1 (6 bases). The CDR3 extends over 17 amino acids. Trimming pared 4 bases from V and 8 bases from J, leaving 24 bases between. CDR1 is SEHNR, CDR2 FQNEAQ, per germline (reference sequence). The CDR3 region has the DNA TGTGCCAGCAGCTCTACCTCCGCAGGGGTAATTGGGTATGAGCAGTTCTTC. This encodes CASSSTSAGVIGYEQFF. Supplemented by reference TRBV7-9 and TRBJ2-1, the full variable domain reads DTGVSQNPRHKITKRGQNVTFRCDPISEHNRLYWYRQTLGQGPEFLTYFQNEAQLEKSRLLSDRFSAERPKGSFSTLEIQRTEQGDSAMYLCASSSTSAGVIGYEQFFGPGTRLTVL.

This clonotype appeared once. V and J are TRBV15 and TRBJ2-1; 13 nucleotides line up with TRBD2. After removal of 1 base from V and 8 bases from J, the junction contained 14 bases not matched to a gene. CDR1 is LNHNV and CDR2 is YYDKDF in the germline V gene (reference sequence). The CDR3 runs to 19 residues. CDR3 coding DNA: TGTGCCACCAGCAGAGTGGGGAGACTAGCGGGAGGCCCATGGGATGAGCAGTTCTTC. It codes for CATSRVGRLAGGPWDEQFF.